This T cell receptor beta chain is drawn from a study of patients and donors after allogeneic stem cell transplantation. This clonotype was seen more than once but under ten times. TCRdb reprocessed the RT-PCR reads via MiXCR and lists one record per CDR3 protein. The profile covers approximately 98,000 distinct CDR3 sequences, with around 36% appearing a single time and approximately 30% taken by the ten largest. Germline V lookup: CDR1 LNHNV, CDR2 YYDKDF (reference sequence). The ends were cut back, 0 bases at V and 10 bases at J, with 9 bases in the middle. The CDR3 is made up of 13 amino acids. The sample taken for sequencing was blood, either unsorted or a sorted T cell fraction (not recorded which). This TCR was sampled from a human donor who was either an allogeneic HSCT recipient or a stem cell or donor lymphocyte infusion donor (not recorded which). It is not recorded whose cells these are; they may come from a transplant donor. The chain has TRBV15 and TRBJ1-4, with D hard to call. The CDR3 protein is CATSRDVAGKLFF. The CDR3 DNA sequence: TGTGCCACCAGCAGAGACGTGGCGGGAAAACTGTTTTTT.